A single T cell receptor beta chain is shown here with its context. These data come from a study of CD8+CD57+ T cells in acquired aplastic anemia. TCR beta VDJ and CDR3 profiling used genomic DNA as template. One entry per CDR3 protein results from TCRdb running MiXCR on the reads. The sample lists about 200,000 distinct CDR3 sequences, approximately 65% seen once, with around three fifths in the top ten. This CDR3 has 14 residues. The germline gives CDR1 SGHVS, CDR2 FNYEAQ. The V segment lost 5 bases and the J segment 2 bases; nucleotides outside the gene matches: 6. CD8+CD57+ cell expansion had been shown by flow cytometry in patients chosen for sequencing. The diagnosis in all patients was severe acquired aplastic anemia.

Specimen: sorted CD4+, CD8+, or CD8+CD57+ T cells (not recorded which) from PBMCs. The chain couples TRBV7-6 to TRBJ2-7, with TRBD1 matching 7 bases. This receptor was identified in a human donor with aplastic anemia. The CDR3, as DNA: TGTGCCAGCAGCCCGGGACAGCCCCCCTACGAGCAGTACTTC. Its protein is CASSPGQPPYEQYF.